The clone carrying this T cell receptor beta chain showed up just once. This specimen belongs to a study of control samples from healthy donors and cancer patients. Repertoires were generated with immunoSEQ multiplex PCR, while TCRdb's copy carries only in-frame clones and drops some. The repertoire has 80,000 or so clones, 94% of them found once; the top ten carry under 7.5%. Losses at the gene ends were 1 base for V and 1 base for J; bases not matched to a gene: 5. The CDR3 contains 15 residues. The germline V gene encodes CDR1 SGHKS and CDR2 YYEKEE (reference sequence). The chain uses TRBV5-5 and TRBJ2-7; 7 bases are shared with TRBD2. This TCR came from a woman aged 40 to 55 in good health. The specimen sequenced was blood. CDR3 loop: CASSLWTGGSYEQYF. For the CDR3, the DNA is TGTGCCAGCAGCTTGTGGACGGGGGGTTCCTACGAGCAGTACTTC.